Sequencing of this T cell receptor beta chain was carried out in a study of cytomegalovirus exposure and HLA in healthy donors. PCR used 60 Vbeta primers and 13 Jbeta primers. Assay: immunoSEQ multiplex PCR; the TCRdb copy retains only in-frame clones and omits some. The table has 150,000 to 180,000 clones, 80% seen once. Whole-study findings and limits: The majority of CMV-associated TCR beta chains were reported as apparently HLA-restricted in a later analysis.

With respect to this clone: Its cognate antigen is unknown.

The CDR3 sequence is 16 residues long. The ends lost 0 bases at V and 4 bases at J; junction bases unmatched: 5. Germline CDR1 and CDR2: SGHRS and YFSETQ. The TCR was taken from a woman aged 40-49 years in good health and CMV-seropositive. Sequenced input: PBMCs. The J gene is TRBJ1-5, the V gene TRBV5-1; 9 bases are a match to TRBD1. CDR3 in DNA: TGCGCCAGCAGCTTGGACGGGACAGGGAAGAATCAGCCCCAGCATTTT. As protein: CASSLDGTGKNQPQHF.